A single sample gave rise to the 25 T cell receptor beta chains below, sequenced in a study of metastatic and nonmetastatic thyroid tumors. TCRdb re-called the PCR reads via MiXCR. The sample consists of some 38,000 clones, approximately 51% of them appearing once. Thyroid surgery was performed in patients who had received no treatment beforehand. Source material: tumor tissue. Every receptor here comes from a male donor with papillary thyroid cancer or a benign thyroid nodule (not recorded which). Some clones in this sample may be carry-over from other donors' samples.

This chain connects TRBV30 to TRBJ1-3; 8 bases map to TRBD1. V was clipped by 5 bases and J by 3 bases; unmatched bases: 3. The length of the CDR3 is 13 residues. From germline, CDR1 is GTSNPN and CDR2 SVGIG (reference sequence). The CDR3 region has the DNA TGTGCCTGGGGACAGGGTAGTGGAAACACCATATATTTT. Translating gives CAWGQGSGNTIYF. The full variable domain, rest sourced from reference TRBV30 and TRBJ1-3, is SQTIHQWPATLVQPVGSPLSLECTVEGTSNPNLYWYRQAAGRGLQLLFYSVGIGQISSEVPQNLSASRPQDRQFILSSKKLLLSDSGFYLCAWGQGSGNTIYFGEGSWLTVV.

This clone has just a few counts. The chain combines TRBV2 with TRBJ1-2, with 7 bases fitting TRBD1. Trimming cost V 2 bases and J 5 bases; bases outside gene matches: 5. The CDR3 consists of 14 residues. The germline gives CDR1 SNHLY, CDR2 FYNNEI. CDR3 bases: TGTGCCAGCAGTGAACGGGCAGGGGGTTATGGCTACACCTTC. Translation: CASSERAGGYGYTF. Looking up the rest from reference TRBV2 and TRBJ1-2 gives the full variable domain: EPEVTQTPSHQVTQMGQEVILRCVPISNHLYFYWYRQILGQKVEFLVSFYNNEISEKSEIFDDQFSVERPDGSNFTLKIRSTKLEDSAMYFCASSERAGGYGYTFGSGTRLTVV.

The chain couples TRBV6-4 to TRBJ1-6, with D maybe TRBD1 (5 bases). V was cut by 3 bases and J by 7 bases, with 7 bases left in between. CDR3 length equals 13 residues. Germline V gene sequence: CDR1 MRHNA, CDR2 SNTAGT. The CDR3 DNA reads TGTGCCAGCAGTGATAGGGGAAATTCACCCCTCCACTTT. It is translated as CASSDRGNSPLHF.

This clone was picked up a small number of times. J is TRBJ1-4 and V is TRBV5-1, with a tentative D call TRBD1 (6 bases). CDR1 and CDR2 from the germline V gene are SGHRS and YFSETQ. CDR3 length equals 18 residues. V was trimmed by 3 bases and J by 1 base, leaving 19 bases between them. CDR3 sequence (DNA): TGCGCCAGCAGCTCCCCTTCGGGGGCTGGGTTAACTAATGAAAAACTGTTTTTT. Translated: CASSSPSGAGLTNEKLFF.

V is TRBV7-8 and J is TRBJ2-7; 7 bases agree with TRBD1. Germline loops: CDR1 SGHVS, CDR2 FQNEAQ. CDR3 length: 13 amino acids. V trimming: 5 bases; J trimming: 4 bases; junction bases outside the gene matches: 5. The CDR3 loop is CASSPQTGYEQYF. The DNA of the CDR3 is TGTGCCAGCAGCCCACAGACAGGGTACGAGCAGTACTTC.

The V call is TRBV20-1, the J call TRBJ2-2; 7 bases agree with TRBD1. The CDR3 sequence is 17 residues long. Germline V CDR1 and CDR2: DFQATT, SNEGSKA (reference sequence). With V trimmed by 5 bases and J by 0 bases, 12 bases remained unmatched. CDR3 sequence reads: CSAADRVKSTNTGELFF. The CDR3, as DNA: TGCAGTGCTGCCGACAGGGTCAAGTCTACGAACACCGGGGAGCTGTTTTTT.

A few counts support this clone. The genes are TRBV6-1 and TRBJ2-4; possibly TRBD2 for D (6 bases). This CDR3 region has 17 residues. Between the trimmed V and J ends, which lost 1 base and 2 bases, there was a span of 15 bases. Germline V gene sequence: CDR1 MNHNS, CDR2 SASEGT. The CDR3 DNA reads TGTGCCAGCAGTGAAGGATGGGGCGGGAAACCCAAAAACATTCAGTACTTC. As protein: CASSEGWGGKPKNIQYF.

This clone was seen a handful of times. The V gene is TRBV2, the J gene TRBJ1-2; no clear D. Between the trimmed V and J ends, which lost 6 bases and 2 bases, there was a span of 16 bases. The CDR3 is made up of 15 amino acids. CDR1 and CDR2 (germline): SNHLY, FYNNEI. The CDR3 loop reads CASSETVRGNYGYTF. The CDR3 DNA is TGTGCCAGCAGCGAGACGGTCAGAGGGAACTATGGCTACACCTTC. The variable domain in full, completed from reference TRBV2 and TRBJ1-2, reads EPEVTQTPSHQVTQMGQEVILRCVPISNHLYFYWYRQILGQKVEFLVSFYNNEISEKSEIFDDQFSVERPDGSNFTLKIRSTKLEDSAMYFCASSETVRGNYGYTFGSGTRLTVV.

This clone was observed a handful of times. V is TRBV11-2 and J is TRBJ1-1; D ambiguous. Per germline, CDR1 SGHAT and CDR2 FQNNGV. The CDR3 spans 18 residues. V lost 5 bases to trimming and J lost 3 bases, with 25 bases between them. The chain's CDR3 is CASSPSLTPRFSDTEAFF. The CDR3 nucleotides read TGTGCCAGCAGCCCTTCTTTGACACCCCGTTTTTCGGACACTGAAGCTTTCTTT.

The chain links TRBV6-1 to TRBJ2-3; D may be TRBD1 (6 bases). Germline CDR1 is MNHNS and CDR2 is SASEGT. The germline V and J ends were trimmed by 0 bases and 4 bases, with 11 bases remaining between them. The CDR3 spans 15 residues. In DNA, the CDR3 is TGTGCCAGCAGTGAAGCGCCGGACAGACCAGATACGCAGTATTTT. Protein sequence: CASSEAPDRPDTQYF.

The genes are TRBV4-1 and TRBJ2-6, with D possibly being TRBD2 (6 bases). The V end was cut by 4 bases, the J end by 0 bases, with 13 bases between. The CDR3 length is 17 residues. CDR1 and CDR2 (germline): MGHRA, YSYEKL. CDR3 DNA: TGCGCCAGCAGCCCAGGAGGGGCTAACTCTGGGGCCAACGTCCTGACTTTC. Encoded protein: CASSPGGANSGANVLTF.

The CDR3 coding sequence is TGCAGTGCGGACGGGACTAGCGGAGGATCCTACGAGCAGTACTTC. Translated, it gives CSADGTSGGSYEQYF. The chain uses TRBV20-1 and TRBJ2-7, with 11 positions matching TRBD2. Germline V gene lookup returns CDR1 DFQATT and CDR2 SNEGSKA (reference sequence). The CDR3 runs to 15 residues. V trimming: 6 bases; J trimming: 1 base; junction bases outside the gene matches: 8.

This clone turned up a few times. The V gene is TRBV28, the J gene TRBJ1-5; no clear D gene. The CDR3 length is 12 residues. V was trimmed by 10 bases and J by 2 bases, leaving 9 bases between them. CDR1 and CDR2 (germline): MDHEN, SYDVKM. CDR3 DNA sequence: TGTGCCACCAAAGGAGGCAATCAGCCCCAGCATTTT. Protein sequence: CATKGGNQPQHF.

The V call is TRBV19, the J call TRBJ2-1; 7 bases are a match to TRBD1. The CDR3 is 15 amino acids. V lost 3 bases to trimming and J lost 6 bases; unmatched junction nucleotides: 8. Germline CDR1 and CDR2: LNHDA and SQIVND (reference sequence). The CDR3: CASSILGTVSNEQFF. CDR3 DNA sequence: TGTGCCAGTAGTATTTTGGGGACAGTAAGCAATGAGCAGTTCTTC.

CDR3 sequence: CASSDWSLNTEAFF. CDR3 sequence (DNA): TGTGCCAGCAGTGACTGGAGTTTGAACACTGAAGCTTTCTTT. The chain links TRBV6-1 to TRBJ1-1, with no clear D. V shed 3 bases and J shed 0 bases, with 8 bases lying between them. Germline CDR1 and CDR2: MNHNS and SASEGT. The CDR3 contains 14 residues.

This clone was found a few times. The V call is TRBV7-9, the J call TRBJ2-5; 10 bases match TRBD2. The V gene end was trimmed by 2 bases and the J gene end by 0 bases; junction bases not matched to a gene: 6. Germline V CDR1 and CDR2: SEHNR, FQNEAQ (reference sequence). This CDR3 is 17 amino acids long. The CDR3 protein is CASSLSERGGNQETQYF. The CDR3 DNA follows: TGTGCCAGCAGCTTATCAGAGCGGGGGGGAAACCAAGAGACCCAGTACTTC.

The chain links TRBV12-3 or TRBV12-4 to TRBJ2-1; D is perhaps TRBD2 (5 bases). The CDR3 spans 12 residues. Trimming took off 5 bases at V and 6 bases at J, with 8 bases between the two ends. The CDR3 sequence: CASSRTRNEQFF. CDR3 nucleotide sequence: TGTGCCAGCAGTCGGACTCGCAATGAGCAGTTCTTC.

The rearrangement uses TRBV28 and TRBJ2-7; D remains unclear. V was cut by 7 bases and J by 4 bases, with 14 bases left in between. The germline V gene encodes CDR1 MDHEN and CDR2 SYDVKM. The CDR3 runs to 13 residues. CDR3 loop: CASINSMQYEQYF. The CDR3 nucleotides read TGTGCCAGCATTAACTCGATGCAATACGAGCAGTACTTC.

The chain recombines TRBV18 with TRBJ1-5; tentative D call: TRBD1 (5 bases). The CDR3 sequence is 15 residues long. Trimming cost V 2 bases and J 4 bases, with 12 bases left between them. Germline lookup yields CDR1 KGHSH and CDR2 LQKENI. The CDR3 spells CASSPEAGRNQPQHF. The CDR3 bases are TGTGCCAGCTCACCAGAGGCAGGGCGGAATCAGCCCCAGCATTTT.

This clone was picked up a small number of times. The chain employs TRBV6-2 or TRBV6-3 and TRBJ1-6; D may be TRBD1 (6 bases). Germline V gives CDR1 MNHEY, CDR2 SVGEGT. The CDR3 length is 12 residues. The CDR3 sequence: CSSGRGGSPLHF. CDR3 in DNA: TGTTCCTCGGGCAGGGGAGGCTCACCCCTCCACTTT.

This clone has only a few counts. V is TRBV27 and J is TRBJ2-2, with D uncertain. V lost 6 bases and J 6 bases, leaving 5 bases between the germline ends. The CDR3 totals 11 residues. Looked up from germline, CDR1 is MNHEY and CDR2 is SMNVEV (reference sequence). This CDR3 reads CASSQAGELFF. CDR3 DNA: TGTGCCAGCAGCCAAGCCGGGGAGCTGTTTTTT.

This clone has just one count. The CDR3 DNA reads TGTGCCAGCAGTGAGGAATGGGACACAAGCACAGATACGCAGTATTTT. As protein: CASSEEWDTSTDTQYF. The V and J genes are TRBV2 and TRBJ2-3; TRBD1 might be the D (6 bases). The CDR3 runs to 16 residues. V lost 3 bases to trimming and J lost 0 bases, with 13 bases between them. Germline CDR1 reads SNHLY; CDR2 reads FYNNEI. The variable domain in full, completed from reference TRBV2 and TRBJ2-3, reads EPEVTQTPSHQVTQMGQEVILRCVPISNHLYFYWYRQILGQKVEFLVSFYNNEISEKSEIFDDQFSVERPDGSNFTLKIRSTKLEDSAMYFCASSEEWDTSTDTQYFGPGTRLTVL.

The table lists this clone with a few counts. The CDR3 DNA is TGTGCCAGCAGACAGGTTCTTGGCTCACCCCTCCACTTT. Encoded protein: CASRQVLGSPLHF. This chain connects TRBV12-3 or TRBV12-4 to TRBJ1-6; TRBD1 might be the D (5 bases). Deletions cut 6 bases from V and 10 bases from J, with 13 bases between. The CDR3 sequence is 13 residues long.

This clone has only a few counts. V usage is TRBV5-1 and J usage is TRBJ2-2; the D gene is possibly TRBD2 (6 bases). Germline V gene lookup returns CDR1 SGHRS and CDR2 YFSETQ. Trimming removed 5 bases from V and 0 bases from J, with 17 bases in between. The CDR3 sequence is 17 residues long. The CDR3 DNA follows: TGCGCCAGCAGGAAGTTGGCCGGAGGGCCGAACACCGGGGAGCTGTTTTTT. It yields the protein CASRKLAGGPNTGELFF.

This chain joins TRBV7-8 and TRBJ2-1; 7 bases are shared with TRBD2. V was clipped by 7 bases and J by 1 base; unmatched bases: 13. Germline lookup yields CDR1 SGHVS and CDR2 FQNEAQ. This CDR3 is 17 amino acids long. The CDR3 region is CASIIFPGAGSYNEQFF. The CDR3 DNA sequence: TGTGCCAGCATCATTTTCCCGGGAGCGGGATCCTACAATGAGCAGTTCTTC. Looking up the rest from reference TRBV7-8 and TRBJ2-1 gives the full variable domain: GAGVSQSPRYKVAKRGQDVALRCDPISGHVSLFWYQQALGQGPEFLTYFQNEAQLDKSGLPSDRFFAERPEGSVSTLKIQRTQQEDSAVYLCASIIFPGAGSYNEQFFGPGTRLTVL.